This T cell receptor (beta chain) appears in the sequencing data of a study of chemoradiotherapy in HPV16-positive cancers. Whole-study findings and limits: HPV-specific T cells were functionally defined from only a couple of HPV16-positive patients. Candidate HPV-specific clones and E7-related TCR motifs grew in tumor during treatment.

This table comes from immunoSEQ multiplex PCR, and its TCRdb copy is limited to in-frame clones, with some not included. Here the sample spans around 68,000 clones, about 88% being singletons. V lost 4 bases to trimming and J lost 2 bases; unmatched junction nucleotides: 13. The CDR3 length is 17 residues. Germline V lookup: CDR1 MGHRA, CDR2 YSYEKL. With regard to this clone: Its cognate antigen is unknown.

The sample in question was blood, obtained from a patient who underwent chemoradiotherapy. The TCR sequence derives from a human donor with HPV-associated anogenital cancer. This rearrangement joins TRBV4-1 to TRBJ1-1; 7 bases agree with TRBD1. CDR3: CASSRLPGQIVNTEAFF. As DNA, the CDR3 is TGCGCCAGCAGCCGATTACCGGGACAGATAGTAAACACTGAAGCTTTCTTT.